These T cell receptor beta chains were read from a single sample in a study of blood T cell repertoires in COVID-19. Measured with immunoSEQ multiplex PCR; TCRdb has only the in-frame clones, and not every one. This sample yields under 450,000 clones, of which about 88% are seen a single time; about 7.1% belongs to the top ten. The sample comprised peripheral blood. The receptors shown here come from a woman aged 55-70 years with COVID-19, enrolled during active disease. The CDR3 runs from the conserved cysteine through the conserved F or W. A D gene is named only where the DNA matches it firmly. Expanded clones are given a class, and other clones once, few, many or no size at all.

CDR3 protein: CASSLQPRTGFGQETQYF
CDR3 DNA: TGTGCCAGCAGCTTACAACCGAGGACAGGGTTTGGGCAAGAGACCCAGTACTTC
D gene: TRBD1
clone size: once
J gene: TRBJ2-5
V gene: TRBV7-2

CDR3 protein: CASSDGAVPLAKNIQYF
CDR3 DNA: TGTGCCAGCAGTGACGGGGCGGTTCCATTAGCCAAAAACATTCAGTACTTC
D gene: NA
clone size: NA
J gene: TRBJ2-4
V gene: TRBV6-4

CDR3 protein: CASSSQRSSEQYF
CDR3 DNA: TGTGCCAGCAGTTCTCAGCGCTCGTCGGAGCAGTACTTC
D gene: NA
clone size: NA
J gene: TRBJ2-7
V gene: TRBV12-3/TRBV12-4

CDR3 protein: CAWSHQAGGVTGELFF
CDR3 DNA: TGTGCCTGGAGCCACCAGGCCGGGGGGGTTACCGGGGAGCTGTTTTTT
D gene: TRBD2
clone size: NA
J gene: TRBJ2-2
V gene: TRBV30

CDR3 protein: CASSQPGQGAGFGQPQHF
CDR3 DNA: TGCGCCAGCAGCCAACCGGGACAGGGGGCGGGGTTCGGTCAGCCCCAGCATTTT
D gene: TRBD1
clone size: NA
J gene: TRBJ1-5
V gene: TRBV4-1

CDR3 protein: CASSVEGTGNYGYTF
CDR3 DNA: TGTGCCAGCAGCGTAGAGGGGACAGGGAACTATGGCTACACCTTC
D gene: TRBD1
clone size: NA
J gene: TRBJ1-2
V gene: TRBV9

CDR3 protein: CAWTRDIQGYEQYF
CDR3 DNA: TGTGCCTGGACTAGGGACATCCAAGGCTACGAGCAGTACTTC
D gene: NA
clone size: NA
J gene: TRBJ2-7
V gene: TRBV30

CDR3 protein: CASSPMGRNTGELFF
CDR3 DNA: TGTGCCAGCAGCCCAATGGGCAGGAACACCGGGGAGCTGTTTTTT
D gene: NA
clone size: NA
J gene: TRBJ2-2
V gene: TRBV7-2

CDR3 protein: CASSFNRGNQPQHF
CDR3 DNA: TGCGCCAGCAGCTTCAATAGGGGAAATCAGCCCCAGCATTTT
D gene: NA
clone size: NA
J gene: TRBJ1-5
V gene: TRBV4-1

CDR3 protein: CASSSGGWDTQYF
CDR3 DNA: TGTGCCAGTAGTAGCGGGGGTTGGGATACGCAGTATTTT
D gene: TRBD2
clone size: NA
J gene: TRBJ2-3
V gene: TRBV19

CDR3 protein: CASGETGGSYNEQFF
CDR3 DNA: TGCGCCAGCGGGGAGACAGGGGGCTCCTACAATGAGCAGTTCTTC
D gene: TRBD1
clone size: NA
J gene: TRBJ2-1
V gene: TRBV5-1

CDR3 protein: CASSEYGTGLNYGYTF
CDR3 DNA: TGTGCCAGCAGTGAATACGGGACAGGGTTAAACTATGGCTACACCTTC
D gene: TRBD1
clone size: NA
J gene: TRBJ1-2
V gene: TRBV25-1

CDR3 protein: CASSSGSSTDTQYF
CDR3 DNA: TGCGCCAGCAGCTCAGGGTCTAGCACAGATACGCAGTATTTT
D gene: NA
clone size: NA
J gene: TRBJ2-3
V gene: TRBV5-1

CDR3 protein: CASSSPAGRGRTNEKLFF
CDR3 DNA: TGTGCCAGCAGCTCCCCTGCGGGCAGGGGGCGGACTAATGAAAAACTGTTTTTT
D gene: TRBD1
clone size: NA
J gene: TRBJ1-4
V gene: TRBV7-2

CDR3 protein: CASSHGTGSSPLHF
CDR3 DNA: TGTGCCAGCAGCCACGGGACAGGGAGTTCACCCCTCCACTTT
D gene: TRBD1
clone size: NA
J gene: TRBJ1-6
V gene: TRBV3-1/TRBV3-2

CDR3 protein: CASSINGQETQYF
CDR3 DNA: TGTGCCAGTAGTATAAACGGGCAAGAGACCCAGTACTTC
D gene: NA
clone size: NA
J gene: TRBJ2-5
V gene: TRBV19

CDR3 protein: CASRSLGTASHEQYF
CDR3 DNA: TGTGCCAGCAGGTCTCTCGGGACAGCGTCTCACGAGCAGTACTTC
D gene: TRBD1
clone size: NA
J gene: TRBJ2-7
V gene: TRBV11-2

CDR3 protein: CATFKPQGNTEAFF
CDR3 DNA: TGTGCCACCTTTAAACCTCAGGGGAACACTGAAGCTTTCTTT
D gene: NA
clone size: NA
J gene: TRBJ1-1
V gene: TRBV6-5

CDR3 protein: CASSKDTSGGLLYQETQYF
CDR3 DNA: TGTGCCAGCAGCAAGGATACTAGCGGGGGGTTGTTATACCAAGAGACCCAGTACTTC
D gene: NA
clone size: NA
J gene: TRBJ2-5
V gene: TRBV21-1

CDR3 protein: CASSFDSRNEKLFF
CDR3 DNA: TGTGCCAGCAGCTTCGACAGTCGAAATGAAAAACTGTTTTTT
D gene: NA
clone size: few
J gene: TRBJ1-4
V gene: TRBV11-1

CDR3 protein: CASTEGGGGGYNEQFF
CDR3 DNA: TGTGCCAGCACCGAGGGTGGCGGGGGGGGTTACAATGAGCAGTTCTTC
D gene: TRBD2
clone size: NA
J gene: TRBJ2-1
V gene: TRBV11-3

CDR3 protein: CAIREGLAGGDTQYF
CDR3 DNA: TGTGCCATCAGAGAAGGACTAGCGGGGGGAGATACGCAGTATTTT
D gene: TRBD2
clone size: NA
J gene: TRBJ2-3
V gene: TRBV10-3

CDR3 protein: CAWNFGTDTQYF
CDR3 DNA: TGTGCCTGGAACTTTGGCACAGATACGCAGTATTTT
D gene: NA
clone size: NA
J gene: TRBJ2-3
V gene: TRBV30

CDR3 protein: CASSLGPGGNYGYTF
CDR3 DNA: TGTGCCAGCAGCTTAGGTCCAGGGGGAAACTATGGCTACACCTTC
D gene: TRBD1
clone size: NA
J gene: TRBJ1-2
V gene: TRBV7-3

CDR3 protein: CASSRGQTTNEKLFF
CDR3 DNA: TGTGCCAGCTCACGTGGACAGACAACTAATGAAAAACTGTTTTTT
D gene: NA
clone size: NA
J gene: TRBJ1-4
V gene: TRBV18

CDR3 protein: CASSQGHAEAFF
CDR3 DNA: TGTGCCAGCAGCCAAGGACACGCTGAAGCTTTCTTT
D gene: NA
clone size: NA
J gene: TRBJ1-1
V gene: TRBV5-6

CDR3 protein: CASSTGTSRGDTQYF
CDR3 DNA: TGTGCCAGCAGCACCGGGACGTCGAGGGGGGATACGCAGTATTTT
D gene: NA
clone size: NA
J gene: TRBJ2-3
V gene: TRBV7-3

CDR3 protein: CAWSPGLGKKGEQYF
CDR3 DNA: TGTGCCTGGAGCCCAGGGCTAGGGAAAAAGGGCGAGCAGTACTTC
D gene: NA
clone size: NA
J gene: TRBJ2-7
V gene: TRBV30

CDR3 protein: CASSLGRGGGQSSTDTQYF
CDR3 DNA: TGCGCCAGCAGCTTGGGGAGGGGCGGGGGCCAGTCTAGCACAGATACGCAGTATTTT
D gene: NA
clone size: NA
J gene: TRBJ2-3
V gene: TRBV5-1

CDR3 protein: CASSWAKNGYTF
CDR3 DNA: TGTGCCAGCAGTTGGGCCAAAAATGGCTACACCTTC
D gene: NA
clone size: NA
J gene: TRBJ1-2
V gene: TRBV12-3/TRBV12-4

CDR3 protein: CASSLARTSGQETQYF
CDR3 DNA: TGCGCCAGCAGCTTGGCTCGGACTAGCGGACAAGAGACCCAGTACTTC
D gene: TRBD2
clone size: NA
J gene: TRBJ2-5
V gene: TRBV5-1